This T cell receptor (beta chain) came from a study of blood T cell repertoires in COVID-19. About the study: COVID-19 samples from acute and convalescent phases originated in the United States, Italy and Spain. The analysed material was cDNA or gDNA that came from T cells, B-cell-depleted T cells, or PBMCs.

The authors' processing: Nucleated cell number was recorded as an estimate derived from reference gene primer amplification. Clones were read by immunoSEQ multiplex PCR, and TCRdb kept only the in-frame ones, dropping some. From that table come the V and J calls and clone size; the DNA was used to work out D and trimming. This table holds fewer than 300,000 clones, approximately 85% found once. CDR1 PRHDT and CDR2 FYEKMQ come from the germline V gene (reference sequence). The CDR3 totals 15 residues. Trimming shortened V by 0 bases and J by 0 bases, and 6 bases separated the two germline ends. This TCR was recovered from a man aged 18 to 30 with active or convalescent COVID-19. The rearrangement links TRBV13 to TRBJ1-3; TRBD1 might be the D (5 bases). The sample comprised peripheral blood. Here the CDR3 DNA reads TGTGCCAGCAGCTTAGGCCAGGGCTCTGGAAACACCATATATTTT. It yields the protein CASSLGQGSGNTIYF. Supplemented by reference TRBV13 and TRBJ1-3, the full variable domain reads AAGVIQSPRHLIKEKRETATLKCYPIPRHDTVYWYQQGPGQDPQFLISFYEKMQSDKGSIPDRFSAQQFSDYHSELNMSSLELGDSALYFCASSLGQGSGNTIYFGEGSWLTVV.